Sequencing of this T cell receptor beta chain was carried out in a study of shared clonotypes between healthy human individuals. Unmatched junction bases numbered 5, after V lost 4 bases and J lost 5 bases. This CDR3 contains 14 residues. CDR1 and CDR2 from the germline V gene are SNHLY and FYNNEI. Assay used: immunoSEQ multiplex PCR; TCRdb lists only in-frame clones, some missing. Of 450,000 to 500,000 clones listed, around 73% were seen once; the top ten hold about 12%. The sequenced sample was PBMCs. The chain recombines TRBV2 with TRBJ2-3; 8 bases agree with TRBD1. The sequence came from a woman in her thirties or forties in good health. Some clones in this sample may be carry-over from other donors' samples. CDR3 sequence reads: CASSADRDVDTQYF. As DNA, the CDR3 is TGTGCCAGCAGTGCGGACAGGGACGTAGATACGCAGTATTTT.